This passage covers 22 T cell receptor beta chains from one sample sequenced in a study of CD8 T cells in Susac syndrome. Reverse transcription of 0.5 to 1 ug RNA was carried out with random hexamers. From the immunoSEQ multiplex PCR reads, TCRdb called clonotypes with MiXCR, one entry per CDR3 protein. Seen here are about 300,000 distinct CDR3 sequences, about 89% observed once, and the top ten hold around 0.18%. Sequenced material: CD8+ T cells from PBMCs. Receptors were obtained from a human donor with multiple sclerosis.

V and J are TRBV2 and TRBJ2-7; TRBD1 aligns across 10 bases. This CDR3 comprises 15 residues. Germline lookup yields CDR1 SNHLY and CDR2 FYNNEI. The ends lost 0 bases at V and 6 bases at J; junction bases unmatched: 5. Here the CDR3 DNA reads TGTGCCAGCAGTGAAGCCTGGACAGGGGGTAGCGAGCAGTACTTC. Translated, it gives CASSEAWTGGSEQYF.

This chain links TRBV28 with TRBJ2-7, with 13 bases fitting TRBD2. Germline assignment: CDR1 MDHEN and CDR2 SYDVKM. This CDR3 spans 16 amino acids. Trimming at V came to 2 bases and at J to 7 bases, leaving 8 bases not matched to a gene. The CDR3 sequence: CASSLLTSGRGCEQYF. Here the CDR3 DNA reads TGTGCCAGCAGTTTACTTACTAGCGGGAGGGGGTGTGAGCAGTACTTC.

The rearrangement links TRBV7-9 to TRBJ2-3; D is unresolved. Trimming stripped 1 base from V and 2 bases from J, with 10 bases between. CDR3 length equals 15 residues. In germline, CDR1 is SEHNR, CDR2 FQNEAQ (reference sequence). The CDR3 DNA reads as TGTGCCAGCAGCTTAGGGGCGTTCCCCACAGATACGCAGTATTTT. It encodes CASSLGAFPTDTQYF.

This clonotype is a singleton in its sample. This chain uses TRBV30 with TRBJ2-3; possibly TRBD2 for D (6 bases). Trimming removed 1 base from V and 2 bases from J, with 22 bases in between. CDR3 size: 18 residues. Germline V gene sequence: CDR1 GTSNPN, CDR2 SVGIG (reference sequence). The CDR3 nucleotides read TGTGCCTGGAGTGCCAAGACTAGTCAAGGTGGAATCACAGATACGCAGTATTTT. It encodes CAWSAKTSQGGITDTQYF.

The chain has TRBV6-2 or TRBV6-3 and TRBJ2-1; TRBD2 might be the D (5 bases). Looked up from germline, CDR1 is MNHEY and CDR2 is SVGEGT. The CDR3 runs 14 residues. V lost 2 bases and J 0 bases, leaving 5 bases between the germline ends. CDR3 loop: CASSYGSSYNEQFF. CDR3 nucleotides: TGTGCCAGCAGTTACGGGAGCTCCTACAATGAGCAGTTCTTC.

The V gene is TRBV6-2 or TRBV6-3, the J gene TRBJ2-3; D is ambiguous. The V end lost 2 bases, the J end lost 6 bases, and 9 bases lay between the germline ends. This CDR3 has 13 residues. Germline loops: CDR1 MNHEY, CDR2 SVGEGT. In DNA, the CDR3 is TGTGCCAGCAGTTACGCACCATTCGATACGCAGTATTTT. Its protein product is CASSYAPFDTQYF.

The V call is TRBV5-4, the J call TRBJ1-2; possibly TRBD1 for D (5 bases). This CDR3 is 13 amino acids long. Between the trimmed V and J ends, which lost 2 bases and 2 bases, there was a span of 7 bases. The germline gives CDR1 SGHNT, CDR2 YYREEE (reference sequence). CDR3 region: CASSFSGNYGYTF. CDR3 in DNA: TGTGCCAGCAGCTTCTCAGGGAACTATGGCTACACCTTC.

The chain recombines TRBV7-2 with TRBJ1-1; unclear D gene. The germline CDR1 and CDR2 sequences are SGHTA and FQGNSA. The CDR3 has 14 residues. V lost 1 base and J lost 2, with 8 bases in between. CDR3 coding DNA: TGTGCCAGCAGCTTAGTGACGGCAAACACTGAAGCTTTCTTT. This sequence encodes CASSLVTANTEAFF.

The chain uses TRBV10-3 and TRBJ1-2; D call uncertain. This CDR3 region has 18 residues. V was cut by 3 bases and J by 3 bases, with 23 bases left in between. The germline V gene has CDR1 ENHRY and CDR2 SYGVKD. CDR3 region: CAISDIILTGERDYGYTF. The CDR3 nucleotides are TGTGCCATCAGTGATATCATTCTCACGGGAGAGCGGGACTATGGCTACACCTTC.

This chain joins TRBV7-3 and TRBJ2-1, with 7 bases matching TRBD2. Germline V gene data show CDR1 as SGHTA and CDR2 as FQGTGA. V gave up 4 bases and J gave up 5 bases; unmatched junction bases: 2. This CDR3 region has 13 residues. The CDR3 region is CASSYGGNNEQFF. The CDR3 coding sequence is TGTGCCAGCAGCTACGGGGGGAACAATGAGCAGTTCTTC.

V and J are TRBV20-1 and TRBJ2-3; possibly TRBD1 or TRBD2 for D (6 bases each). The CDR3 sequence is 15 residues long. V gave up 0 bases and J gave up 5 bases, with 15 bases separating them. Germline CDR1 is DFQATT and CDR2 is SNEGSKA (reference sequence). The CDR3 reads CSARDFKGDLDTQYF. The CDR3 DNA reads TGCAGTGCTAGAGATTTCAAGGGGGACTTAGATACGCAGTATTTT.

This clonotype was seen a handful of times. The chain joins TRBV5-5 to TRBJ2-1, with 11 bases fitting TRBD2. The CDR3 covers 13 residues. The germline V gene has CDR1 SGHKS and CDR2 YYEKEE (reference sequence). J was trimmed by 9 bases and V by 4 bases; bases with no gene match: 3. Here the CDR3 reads CASSPGLAAEQFF. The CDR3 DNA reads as TGTGCCAGCAGCCCGGGACTAGCGGCTGAGCAGTTCTTC. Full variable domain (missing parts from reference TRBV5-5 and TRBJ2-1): DAGVTQSPTHLIKTRGQQVTLRCSPISGHKSVSWYQQVLGQGPQFIFQYYEKEERGRGNFPDRFSARQFPNYSSELNVNALLLGDSALYLCASSPGLAAEQFFGPGTRLTVL.

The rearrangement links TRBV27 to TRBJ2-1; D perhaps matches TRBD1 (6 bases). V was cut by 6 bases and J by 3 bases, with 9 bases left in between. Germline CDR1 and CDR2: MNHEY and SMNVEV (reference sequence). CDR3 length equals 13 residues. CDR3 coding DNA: TGTGCCAGCAGGGACAGCTTCTACAATGAGCAGTTCTTC. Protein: CASRDSFYNEQFF.

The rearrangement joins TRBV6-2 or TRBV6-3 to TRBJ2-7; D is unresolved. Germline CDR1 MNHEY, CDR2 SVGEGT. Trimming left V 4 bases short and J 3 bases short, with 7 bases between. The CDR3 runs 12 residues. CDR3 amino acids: CASSLPLYEQYF. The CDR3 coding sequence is TGTGCCAGCAGTTTACCCCTCTACGAGCAGTACTTC.

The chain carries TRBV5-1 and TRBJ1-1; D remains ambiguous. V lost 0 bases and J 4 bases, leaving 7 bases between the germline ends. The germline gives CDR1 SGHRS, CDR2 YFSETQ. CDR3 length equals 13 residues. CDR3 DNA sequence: TGCGCCAGCAGCTTGGAAACGATCACTGAAGCTTTCTTT. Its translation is CASSLETITEAFF.

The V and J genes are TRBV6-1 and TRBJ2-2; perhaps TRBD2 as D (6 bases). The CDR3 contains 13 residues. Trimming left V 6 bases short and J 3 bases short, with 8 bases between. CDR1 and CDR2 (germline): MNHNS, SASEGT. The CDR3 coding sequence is TGTGCCAGCAGGGCTAGCGACACCGGGGAGCTGTTTTTT. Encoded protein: CASRASDTGELFF.

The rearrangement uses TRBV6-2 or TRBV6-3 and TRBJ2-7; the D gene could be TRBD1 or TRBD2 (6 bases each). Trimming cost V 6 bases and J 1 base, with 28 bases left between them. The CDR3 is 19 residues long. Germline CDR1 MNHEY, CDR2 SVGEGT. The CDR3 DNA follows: TGTGCCAGCAGCTTACTGGCCCCGGGACGGGGGCTGCAATCCTACGAGCAGTACTTC. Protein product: CASSLLAPGRGLQSYEQYF.

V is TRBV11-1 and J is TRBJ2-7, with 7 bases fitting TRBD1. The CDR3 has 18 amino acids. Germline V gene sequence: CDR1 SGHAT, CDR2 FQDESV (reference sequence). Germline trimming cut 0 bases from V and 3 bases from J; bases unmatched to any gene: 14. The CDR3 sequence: CASSLAVLQGPRDYEQYF. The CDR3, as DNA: TGTGCCAGCAGCTTAGCGGTCCTACAGGGGCCACGGGACTACGAGCAGTACTTC.

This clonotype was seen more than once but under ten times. The CDR3 DNA follows: TGTGCCAGCAGCTTGACGGGGGCTGGAACTGAAGCTTTCTTT. Amino acid sequence: CASSLTGAGTEAFF. The chain joins TRBV11-2 to TRBJ1-1; the D gene is possibly TRBD1 (6 bases). CDR1 SGHAT and CDR2 FQNNGV come from the germline V gene. The CDR3 is made up of 14 amino acids. V lost 3 bases to trimming and J lost 5 bases, with 13 bases between them.

As DNA, the CDR3 is TGCAGCGTTGGGGGGGATAACACCGGGGAGCTGTTTTTT. Protein: CSVGGDNTGELFF. This sequence joins TRBV29-1 and TRBJ2-2; weak D call: TRBD2 (6 bases). Trimming stripped 4 bases from V and 2 bases from J, with 8 bases between. Germline values: CDR1 SQVTM, CDR2 ANQGSEA. The CDR3 runs 13 residues.

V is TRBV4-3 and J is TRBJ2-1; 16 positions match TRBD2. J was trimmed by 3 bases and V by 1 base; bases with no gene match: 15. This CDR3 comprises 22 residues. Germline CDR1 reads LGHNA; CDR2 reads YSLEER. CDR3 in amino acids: CASSQVRELGLAGGRFYNEQFF. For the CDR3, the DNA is TGCGCCAGCAGCCAAGTACGTGAGCTGGGACTAGCGGGAGGGAGGTTCTACAATGAGCAGTTCTTC.

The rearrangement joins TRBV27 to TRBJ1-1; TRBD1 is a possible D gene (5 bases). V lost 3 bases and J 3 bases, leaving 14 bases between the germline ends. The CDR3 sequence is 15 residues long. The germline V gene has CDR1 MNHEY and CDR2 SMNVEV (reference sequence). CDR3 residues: CASSLGWGGDTEAFF. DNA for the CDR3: TGTGCCAGCAGTTTGGGATGGGGGGGAGACACTGAAGCTTTCTTT.